Listed below are T cell receptor beta chains from one sample, sequenced in a study of cytomegalovirus exposure and HLA in healthy donors. Using immunoSEQ multiplex PCR, the repertoire was profiled, and TCRdb retains in-frame clones only, with some absent. The sample gives roughly 120,000 clones, roughly 80% of which show up once; roughly 3.5% is in the top ten. The source material was PBMCs. The receptor set was obtained from a male donor in good health and CMV-seronegative. Each CDR3 is given with its conserved first and last residue.

TRBV29-1,CSVAQFGRADEQFF
TRBV6-1,CASTRDSQPNQPQHF
TRBV28,CASSSRQGWTDTQYF
TRBV28,CASRFLQGAFGGYTF
TRBV5-1,CASSLKAGESETQYF
TRBV25-1,CASSSWDSSGANVLTF
TRBV18,CASSHDREAYGYTF
TRBV5-1,CASTEQPQETQYF
TRBV6-1,CASSLLAGGAETQYF
TRBV4-2,CASSTAGTSGTDTQYF
TRBV6-5,CASSYNVPGGGYTF
TRBV5-8,CASSLIQGSNYGYTF
TRBV4-3,CASSHHTGTSGGALAKNIQYF
TRBV27,CASTPSGTAYNEQFF
TRBV28,CAIKTGFRNQPQHF
TRBV10-3,CAISVGTANTEAFF
TRBV28,CASSVRGAKSGANGLTF
TRBV21-1,CASSKTGARNTEAFF
TRBV30,CAWSVGRGKNSQYF
TRBV4-3,CASSQGLQQYF
TRBV6-4,CASSDYCEEAISQPQHF
TRBV5-1,CASSLGTRGGFFGQFF
TRBV28,CASQTGAPSNTGELFF
TRBV10-3,CAISAIGRVQETQYF
TRBV7-2,CASSLEGVQPQHF
TRBV11-2,CASSARFGISSYEQYF
TRBV28,CASSLGTGSNQPQHF
TRBV6-5,CASSPGHTNTGELFF
TRBV6-5,CASSYSGGSSYEQYF